The clone carrying this T cell receptor (beta chain) was counted a few times. Its matching antigen is unknown. This sample is part of a study of T cell repertoires in ileal Crohn's disease. As for the study in general: Operated complications were stricturing disease (around 60%) and penetrating disease (about 39%). General study findings and limits: High-frequency clones were more common in sorted CD8 than CD4 cells.

Lamina propria lymphocytes from surgical specimens were isolated on a density gradient before sorting. Sequencing was performed with immunoSEQ multiplex PCR; in TCRdb, only in-frame clones are kept and a portion is missing. The repertoire holds approximately 2,700 clones, with around 90% as singletons. Sequencing was performed on CD4+ T cells sorted from the ileum. The source is an adult with Crohn's disease.

CDR3 loop: CASSPWSGGQETQYF. The CDR3 DNA sequence: TGCGCCAGCAGCCCCTGGTCAGGGGGACAGGAGACCCAGTACTTC. The chain uses TRBV5-1 and TRBJ2-5; TRBD1 agrees at 7 bases. V gave up 4 bases and J gave up 5 bases; unmatched junction bases: 11. Germline lookup yields CDR1 SGHRS and CDR2 YFSETQ. CDR3 length equals 15 residues.